The rows below give T cell receptor beta chains drawn from one sample of a study of cytomegalovirus exposure and HLA in healthy donors. The table came from immunoSEQ multiplex PCR; TCRdb's copy has only in-frame clones and leaves some out. The sample has about 130,000 clones, roughly 80% seen once. Sequenced input: PBMCs. The source is a female donor in good health and CMV-seronegative. Each CDR3 is given with its conserved first and last residue. The D gene is left open where the match is weak. A row's size may be missing; if present it is once, few, many or a size class.

>once|12|TRBJ2-7|TRBV10-3|.
TGTGCCATCAGTGGGGGGGACTACGAGCAGTACTTC
CAISGGDYEQYF
>.|15|TRBJ1-5|TRBV30|TRBD1
TGTGCCTGGGACAGGGGAAGCCGAATCAATCAGCCCCAGCATTTT
CAWDRGSRINQPQHF
>medium-sized|14|TRBJ1-2|TRBV9|TRBD1
TGTGCCAGCAGCCCGACGGACAGGGGATATGGCTACACCTTC
CASSPTDRGYGYTF
>.|16|TRBJ1-5|TRBV6-6|TRBD1
TGTGCCAGCAGTTACTCGATTACAGGGGCGAATCAGCCCCAGCATTTT
CASSYSITGANQPQHF
>.|15|TRBJ2-7|TRBV18|TRBD1
TGTGCCAGCTCACTCGAACAGGGGGATTTGTACGAGCAGTACTTC
CASSLEQGDLYEQYF
>.|13|TRBJ2-5|TRBV29-1|TRBD1
TGCAGCGTCGGGACAGGGCCGAGGGAGACCCAGTACTTC
CSVGTGPRETQYF
>.|14|TRBJ2-2|TRBV5-1|.
TGCGCCAGCAGCTGGGACATCTCCACCGGGGAGCTGTTTTTT
CASSWDISTGELFF
>once|12|TRBJ1-4|TRBV25-1|.
TGTGCCAGCTCCACAACTAATGAAAAACTGTTTTTT
CASSTTNEKLFF
>.|13|TRBJ1-6|TRBV5-6|.
TGTGCCAGCAGCTTGGTACTGAATTCACCCCTCCACTTT
CASSLVLNSPLHF
>.|16|TRBJ2-3|TRBV13|.
TGTGCCAGCAGCCAACCCAGGGACACTAGCACAGATACGCAGTATTTT
CASSQPRDTSTDTQYF
>.|16|TRBJ2-1|TRBV4-2|TRBD2
TGTGCCAGCAGCCAAGGCCTAGCGGAGACATACAATGAGCAGTTCTTC
CASSQGLAETYNEQFF
>.|13|TRBJ1-3|TRBV19|.
TGTGCCAGTAGTACTGAGGCTGGAAACACCATATATTTT
CASSTEAGNTIYF
>.|15|TRBJ1-2|TRBV6-5|.
TGTGCCAGCAGTACCGCAGGTGGTCGCCACTATGGCTACACCTTC
CASSTAGGRHYGYTF
>once|15|TRBJ2-7|TRBV9|TRBD2
TGTGCCAGCAGCGTAGAAGGGACTAGGAACTACGAGCAGTACTTC
CASSVEGTRNYEQYF
>.|14|TRBJ2-4|TRBV5-6|.
TGTGCCAGCAGCCCCCAGGATACGCAAGAAATTCAGTACTTC
CASSPQDTQEIQYF
>.|12|TRBJ2-5|TRBV6-1|.
TGTGCCAGCCCGGACTGGTCAGAGACCCAGTACTTC
CASPDWSETQYF
>.|16|TRBJ2-2|TRBV19|TRBD1
TGTGCCAGTAGTAGAACCGGGACAGGAAACACCGGGGAGCTGTTTTTT
CASSRTGTGNTGELFF
>.|16|TRBJ1-1|TRBV7-3|.
TGTGCCAGCCGACCGATTGGGGGCGCGAAGAACACTGAAGCTTTCTTT
CASRPIGGAKNTEAFF
>.|15|TRBJ2-7|TRBV6-5|TRBD2
TGTGCCAGCATTCTCCTAGCGGGGAGCTCCTACGAGCAGTACTTC
CASILLAGSSYEQYF
>.|15|TRBJ1-1|TRBV6-5|.
TGTGCCAGCAGTCCCGGGGGGCGATTGAACACTGAAGCTTTCTTT
CASSPGGRLNTEAFF
>.|12|TRBJ1-3|TRBV10-1|.
TGCGCCAGCAGCACGGAGGGAAACACCATATATTTT
CASSTEGNTIYF
>few|20|TRBJ2-1|TRBV4-1|TRBD2
TGCGCCAGCAGCCAAGATTCAATCGGGACTAGCAATAGCTCCTACAATGAGCAGTTCTTC
CASSQDSIGTSNSSYNEQFF
>once|12|TRBJ2-7|TRBV5-6|.
TGTGCCAGCAGCTTTTCTAGGGGCGAGCAGTACTTC
CASSFSRGEQYF
>.|14|TRBJ1-6|TRBV9|TRBD1
TGTGCCAGCAGCTGGACAGGGGATAATCCACCCCTCCACTTT
CASSWTGDNPPLHF
>.|12|TRBJ2-7|TRBV6-1|.
TGTGCCAGCAGTGGAAACCACGGGGAGCAGTACTTC
CASSGNHGEQYF
>.|14|TRBJ2-3|TRBV7-2|TRBD1
TGTGCCAGCAGCCCCGACAGGGGGGGAGATACGCAGTATTTT
CASSPDRGGDTQYF
>.|15|TRBJ2-3|TRBV5-4|TRBD1
TGTGCCAGCAGCTTGTGGGGACAGGGGACAGATACGCAGTATTTT
CASSLWGQGTDTQYF
>.|16|TRBJ2-7|TRBV11-2|TRBD2
TGTGCCAGCAGCTTCGGATTTAGCGGGACTACCTACGAGCAGTACTTC
CASSFGFSGTTYEQYF
>once|16|TRBJ1-5|TRBV27|.
TGTGCCAACAGTTTATCGTGGGGGGATAGCAATCAGCCCCAGCATTTT
CANSLSWGDSNQPQHF
>.|14|TRBJ2-5|TRBV5-1|.
TGCGCCAGCAGCGATTACAGGGACGGGGAGACCCAGTACTTC
CASSDYRDGETQYF
>.|18|TRBJ2-1|TRBV27|TRBD2
TGTGCCAGCAGCTCTAGGACTAGCGGAGTAAGCTCCTACAATGAGCAGTTCTTC
CASSSRTSGVSSYNEQFF
>.|14|TRBJ2-2|TRBV5-1|.
TGCGCCAGCAGCGTTAGCGGGAACACCGGGGAGCTGTTTTTT
CASSVSGNTGELFF
>few|12|TRBJ2-7|TRBV29-1|TRBD1
TGCAGCGTCGGCGACAGGGCGTACGAGCAGTACTTC
CSVGDRAYEQYF
>.|16|TRBJ2-3|TRBV7-2|TRBD2
TGTGCCAGCAGCGACGGGACTAGCGGGAGATTAGATACGCAGTATTTT
CASSDGTSGRLDTQYF
>.|15|TRBJ2-1|TRBV13|.
TGTGCCAGCACCCAACGGATGACTCTTTACAATGAGCAGTTCTTC
CASTQRMTLYNEQFF
>.|13|TRBJ2-1|TRBV7-3|.
TGTGCCAGCAGCCCAGGGTCCGGCAGTGAGCAGTTCTTC
CASSPGSGSEQFF
>.|19|TRBJ2-5|TRBV7-3|TRBD2
TGTGCCAGCAGCTTACCTAGGGGACTAGCGGGAGGAGACCAAGAGACCCAGTACTTC
CASSLPRGLAGGDQETQYF
>.|14|TRBJ1-1|TRBV7-2|TRBD1
TGTGCCAGCAGCTCAACCCGGGACAGAACTGAAGCTTTCTTT
CASSSTRDRTEAFF
>.|14|TRBJ2-7|TRBV28|.
TGTGCCAGCAGTTTAGGGTCAGGGCGCTACGAGCAGTACTTC
CASSLGSGRYEQYF
>.|17|TRBJ2-3|TRBV19|.
TGTGCCAGTAACCGGGTGGGCACGGGGAGTACCACAGATACGCAGTATTTT
CASNRVGTGSTTDTQYF
>once|13|TRBJ1-6|TRBV30|TRBD1
TGTGCCTGGGCCGGGACAGGGAGATCACCCCTCCACTTT
CAWAGTGRSPLHF
>.|13|TRBJ2-7|TRBV29-1|.
TGCAGCGTGGCACGGGAAGCTCCCTACGAGCAGTACTTC
CSVAREAPYEQYF
>.|14|TRBJ1-2|TRBV10-3|TRBD1
TGTGCCATCAGTGACCCCGGACAGGGCTATGGCTACACCTTC
CAISDPGQGYGYTF
>.|18|TRBJ2-1|TRBV7-8|.
TGTGCCAGCAGCTCGGAGGGATTGGTGACGGGCTCCTACAATGAGCAGTTCTTC
CASSSEGLVTGSYNEQFF
>.|13|TRBJ2-1|TRBV19|TRBD2
TGTGCCAGTTCGCGGGAGGATTACAATGAGCAGTTCTTC
CASSREDYNEQFF
>.|15|TRBJ2-7|TRBV14|TRBD1
TGTGCCAGCAGCCGGGACAGGGGTTTCCCGTACGAGCAGTACTTC
CASSRDRGFPYEQYF
>.|15|TRBJ2-7|TRBV4-3|.
TGCGCCAGCAGCCAAGTGGGGAACAGGGCCTACGAGCAGTACTTC
CASSQVGNRAYEQYF
>.|13|TRBJ2-3|TRBV27|.
TGTGCCAGCAGTCTAACGATAGTCGCTACGCAGTATTTT
CASSLTIVATQYF
>.|11|TRBJ1-3|TRBV23-1|TRBD1
TGCGACACGGGACAGGCAAACACCATATATTTT
CDTGQANTIYF
>.|14|TRBJ2-7|TRBV28|.
TGTGCCAGCAGTTTTCAGGACAGAGACTACGAGCAGTACTTC
CASSFQDRDYEQYF
>.|18|TRBJ2-7|TRBV4-2|TRBD1
TGTGCCAGCAGCCTACTTCTTCCCACGCCGGGACAGGGCTACGAGCAGTACTTC
CASSLLLPTPGQGYEQYF
>.|16|TRBJ2-1|TRBV21-1|.
.
CASIPVGPGTYNEQFF
>few|15|TRBJ2-1|TRBV5-4|.
TGTGCCAGCAGCGGAATATGGAGGTCTGGAAATGAGCAGTTCTTC
CASSGIWRSGNEQFF
>few|16|TRBJ2-7|TRBV29-1|TRBD2
TGCAGCGTTCAATCCTTGTCTAGCGGGAGTTTCTACGAGCAGTACTTC
CSVQSLSSGSFYEQYF
>.|16|TRBJ2-2|TRBV2|TRBD1
TGTGCCAGCAGTGGACCGGGACAGAAATTCACCGGGGAGCTGTTTTTT
CASSGPGQKFTGELFF
>.|16|TRBJ2-2|TRBV7-9|.
TGTGCCAGCAGCTCCTCCCGAGAGCGGAACACCGGGGAGCTGTTTTTT
CASSSSRERNTGELFF
>.|15|TRBJ1-4|TRBV14|TRBD1
TGTGCCAGCAGCCAAGGGGTGGACAGGATTGAAAAACTGTTTTTT
CASSQGVDRIEKLFF
>few|16|TRBJ1-2|TRBV2|.
TGTGCCAGCAGTGAATACAGGGTTGGTAATGATCATGGCTACACCTTC
CASSEYRVGNDHGYTF
>once|15|TRBJ2-3|TRBV11-2|.
TGTGCCAGCAGCCCAGGGGTGGGGCGCACAGATACGCAGTATTTT
CASSPGVGRTDTQYF
>.|15|TRBJ1-4|TRBV28|.
TGTGCCAGCAGTTACCCCGGGGTGGATAATGAAAAACTGTTTTTT
CASSYPGVDNEKLFF